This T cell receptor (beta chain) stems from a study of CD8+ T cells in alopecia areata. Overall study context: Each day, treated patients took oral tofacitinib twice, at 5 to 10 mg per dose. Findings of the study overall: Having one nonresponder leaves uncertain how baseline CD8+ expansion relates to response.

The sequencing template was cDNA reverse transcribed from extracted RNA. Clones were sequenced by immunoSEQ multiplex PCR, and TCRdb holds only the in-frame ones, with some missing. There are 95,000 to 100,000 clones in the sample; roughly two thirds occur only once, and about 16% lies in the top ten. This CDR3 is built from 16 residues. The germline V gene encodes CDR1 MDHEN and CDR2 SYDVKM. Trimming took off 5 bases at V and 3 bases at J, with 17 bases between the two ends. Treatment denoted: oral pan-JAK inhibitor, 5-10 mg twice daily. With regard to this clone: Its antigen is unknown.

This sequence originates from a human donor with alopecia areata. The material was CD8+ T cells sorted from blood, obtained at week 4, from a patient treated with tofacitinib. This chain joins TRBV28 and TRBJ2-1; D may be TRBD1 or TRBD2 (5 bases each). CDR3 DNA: TGTGCCAGCAGTCTGGGGGACGGTGAGGACTACAATGAGCAGTTCTTC. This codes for CASSLGDGEDYNEQFF.